Listed below are T cell receptor beta chains from one sample, sequenced in a study of blood T cell repertoires in COVID-19. Sequencing used immunoSEQ multiplex PCR; TCRdb keeps in-frame clones, though not all of them. Found here are some 180,000 clones, approximately 91% of them singletons; the top ten hold around 4.8%. The source material was peripheral blood. The receptor source for this set is a young man with COVID-19, enrolled during active disease. CDR3s include the opening cysteine and the closing phenylalanine or tryptophan. The order of the fields is D gene, clone size, J gene, V gene, CDR3 DNA, CDR3 protein. A D gene is named only where the DNA matches it firmly. Rows may omit the clone size; those that give it use once, few, many or a size class.

D: NA
size: NA
J: TRBJ2-7
V: TRBV19
DNA: TGTGCCACCCGGGACATCTCCTACGAGCAGTACTTC
CDR3: CATRDISYEQYF

D: NA
size: NA
J: TRBJ2-1
V: TRBV2
DNA: TGTGCCAGCAGGGCTAGTTACAATGAGCAGTTCTTC
CDR3: CASRASYNEQFF

D: NA
size: NA
J: TRBJ1-5
V: TRBV28
DNA: TGTGCCAGCAGTTCGCTCCGCGGAGGGAGGGGCAATCAGCCCCAGCATTTT
CDR3: CASSSLRGGRGNQPQHF

D: NA
size: few
J: TRBJ2-7
V: TRBV7-9
DNA: TGTGCCAGCAGCACGACAGCCTACGAGCAGTACTTC
CDR3: CASSTTAYEQYF

D: TRBD1
size: NA
J: TRBJ1-2
V: TRBV27
DNA: TGTGCCAGCAGTCCCGGGACAGGGTTTGGCTACACCTTC
CDR3: CASSPGTGFGYTF

D: NA
size: NA
J: TRBJ1-2
V: TRBV12-3/TRBV12-4
DNA: TGTGCCAGCACCCTGGGACACGACTATGGCTACACCTTC
CDR3: CASTLGHDYGYTF

D: NA
size: NA
J: TRBJ1-6
V: TRBV11-2
DNA: TGTGCCAGCAGCTCACAAGGGGCAGGTCTGCATAATTCACCCCTCCACTTT
CDR3: CASSSQGAGLHNSPLHF

D: NA
size: NA
J: TRBJ2-7
V: TRBV7-2
DNA: TGTGCCAGCAGCTTAGGAGAGCCTTACGGGAGCTACGAGCAGTACTTC
CDR3: CASSLGEPYGSYEQYF

D: TRBD1
size: NA
J: TRBJ1-1
V: TRBV15
DNA: TGTGCCACCAGCAGTGGACAGGGGGGGAACACTGAAGCTTTCTTT
CDR3: CATSSGQGGNTEAFF

D: TRBD2
size: NA
J: TRBJ2-1
V: TRBV11-3
DNA: TGTGCCAGCAGCCCCCTGGGACTAGGTAAGCAGTTCTTC
CDR3: CASSPLGLGKQFF

D: NA
size: NA
J: TRBJ1-1
V: TRBV28
DNA: TGTGCCAGCAGTTTTCTTGGAGGCTACACTGAAGCTTTCTTT
CDR3: CASSFLGGYTEAFF

D: NA
size: few
J: TRBJ2-7
V: TRBV21-1
DNA: TGTGCCAGCAGCAATTACAGGGGGCCGACCTACGAGCAGTACTTC
CDR3: CASSNYRGPTYEQYF

D: NA
size: NA
J: TRBJ1-1
V: TRBV18
DNA: TGTGCCAGCTCACCCCAAGGGGGGGTGGTCACTGAAGCTTTCTTT
CDR3: CASSPQGGVVTEAFF

D: NA
size: NA
J: TRBJ1-1
V: TRBV2
DNA: TGTGCCAGCAGTGACCTTCGGGCTTTCTTT
CDR3: CASSDLRAFF

D: NA
size: NA
J: TRBJ1-2
V: TRBV6-5
DNA: TGTGCCAGCAGTTACTCGTCTCCGACAGTACCATATGGCTACACCTTC
CDR3: CASSYSSPTVPYGYTF

D: NA
size: NA
J: TRBJ2-4
V: TRBV13
DNA: TGTGCCAGCAGCTTAGGATTTTCAGGCGGGCACCGAGCCAAAAACATTCAGTACTTC
CDR3: CASSLGFSGGHRAKNIQYF

D: NA
size: NA
J: TRBJ2-7
V: TRBV9
DNA: TGTGCCAGCAGCGCCCGGTCTGGACACTACTACGAGCAGTACTTC
CDR3: CASSARSGHYYEQYF

D: NA
size: NA
J: TRBJ2-6
V: TRBV27
DNA: TGTGCCAGCAGTTTTAAAGCGGAGCCTGGGGCCAACGTCCTGACTTTC
CDR3: CASSFKAEPGANVLTF

D: NA
size: NA
J: TRBJ1-3
V: TRBV4-3
DNA: TGCGCCAGCAGCCAAGACGGGGATGCTGGAAACACCATATATTTT
CDR3: CASSQDGDAGNTIYF

D: NA
size: NA
J: TRBJ2-7
V: TRBV7-9
DNA: TGTGCCACGGGAGGACAGGGAGGGAGGAACGAGCAGTACTTC
CDR3: CATGGQGGRNEQYF

D: NA
size: NA
J: TRBJ2-2
V: TRBV19
DNA: TGTGCCAGTACCGCTACACAGGGGAACACCGGGGAGCTGTTTTTT
CDR3: CASTATQGNTGELFF

D: TRBD2
size: NA
J: TRBJ2-7
V: TRBV9
DNA: TGTGCCAGCAGCGTCCATACTAGCGACAACGAGCAGTACTTC
CDR3: CASSVHTSDNEQYF

D: NA
size: NA
J: TRBJ2-7
V: TRBV20-1
DNA: TGCAGTGCTAGAGCCACTAGCGAGCAGTACTTC
CDR3: CSARATSEQYF

D: NA
size: once
J: TRBJ1-2
V: TRBV5-4
DNA: TGTGCCAGCAGCCCAATAACAGGGCTAGGCTACACCTTC
CDR3: CASSPITGLGYTF

D: NA
size: NA
J: TRBJ1-2
V: TRBV6-5
DNA: TGTGCCAGCAGTTTCCACTTCGGGGGGACCTATGGCTACACCTTC
CDR3: CASSFHFGGTYGYTF

D: TRBD2
size: NA
J: TRBJ2-1
V: TRBV9
DNA: TGTGCCAGCAGCGTATACAGCGGGAGTGACAATGAGCAGTTCTTC
CDR3: CASSVYSGSDNEQFF

D: NA
size: NA
J: TRBJ2-5
V: TRBV7-7
DNA: TGTGCCAGCAGCGCCCACAAGTACCAAGAGACCCAGTACTTC
CDR3: CASSAHKYQETQYF

D: TRBD2
size: NA
J: TRBJ2-7
V: TRBV5-4
DNA: TGTGCCAGCAGCCTCCTAGCGGGGCCCTCCTACGAGCAGTACTTC
CDR3: CASSLLAGPSYEQYF

D: NA
size: NA
J: TRBJ2-1
V: TRBV13
DNA: TGTGCCAGCAGCTTATCGAGCGCACTAAATGAGCAGTTCTTC
CDR3: CASSLSSALNEQFF

D: TRBD1
size: NA
J: TRBJ2-3
V: TRBV11-2
DNA: TGTGCCAGCAGCCCGGGACAGATACCAGTGGATACGCAGTATTTT
CDR3: CASSPGQIPVDTQYF

D: TRBD1
size: NA
J: TRBJ2-4
V: TRBV7-9
DNA: TGTGCCAGCAGCCATACGGACAGGGGAACCAAAAACATTCAGTACTTC
CDR3: CASSHTDRGTKNIQYF

D: TRBD1
size: once
J: TRBJ1-1
V: TRBV6-5
DNA: TGTGCCAGCAGGGGGGACAGGGGAACTGAAGCTTTCTTT
CDR3: CASRGDRGTEAFF

D: NA
size: NA
J: TRBJ1-2
V: TRBV11-2
DNA: TGTGCCAGCAGCTTAGATGTGGGACTAATGCGCGGCTACACCTTC
CDR3: CASSLDVGLMRGYTF

D: NA
size: NA
J: TRBJ2-7
V: TRBV7-6
DNA: TGTGCCAGCAGCTTAGATTTGCCAGGGGAGCAGTACTTC
CDR3: CASSLDLPGEQYF

D: NA
size: NA
J: TRBJ1-6
V: TRBV5-1
DNA: TGCGCCAGCAGCTTGGCCTCAGGGAATAATTCACCCCTCCACTTT
CDR3: CASSLASGNNSPLHF

D: TRBD1
size: once
J: TRBJ1-5
V: TRBV6-5
DNA: TGTGCCAGCAGTTCAGGGGGTAGCAATCAGCCCCAGCATTTT
CDR3: CASSSGGSNQPQHF

D: TRBD2
size: few
J: TRBJ2-1
V: TRBV9
DNA: TGTGCCAGCAGCGTTCGGGCTAGCGGGAGTAACAATGAGCAGTTCTTC
CDR3: CASSVRASGSNNEQFF

D: TRBD1
size: once
J: TRBJ1-2
V: TRBV28
DNA: TGTGCCAGCAGTTTAAACGGGCGCGGGACAGGCGGGCGCGGTGGCTACACCTTC
CDR3: CASSLNGRGTGGRGGYTF

D: TRBD2
size: NA
J: TRBJ2-1
V: TRBV24-1
DNA: TGTGCCACCAGTGAGCGGGGGTACAATGAGCAGTTCTTC
CDR3: CATSERGYNEQFF

D: TRBD1
size: NA
J: TRBJ1-6
V: TRBV15
DNA: TGTGCCACCAGCAGAGATCTCTTCCGGACAGGGGATTCACCCCTCCACTTT
CDR3: CATSRDLFRTGDSPLHF

D: NA
size: NA
J: TRBJ1-1
V: TRBV7-3
DNA: TGTGCCAGCAGCTTACTGGGTATTCCGGGGGCTGAAGCTTTCTTT
CDR3: CASSLLGIPGAEAFF

D: NA
size: NA
J: TRBJ2-2
V: TRBV5-5
DNA: TGTGCCAGCAGCTCCACAGGGAACACCGGGGAGCTGTTTTTT
CDR3: CASSSTGNTGELFF

D: NA
size: NA
J: TRBJ1-5
V: TRBV19
DNA: TGTGCCAGTAATCTCAGGGATCAGCCCCAGCATTTT
CDR3: CASNLRDQPQHF

D: NA
size: NA
J: TRBJ2-7
V: TRBV27
DNA: TGTGCCAGCAGTGACGACAGGACCTACGAGCAGTACTTC
CDR3: CASSDDRTYEQYF

D: NA
size: NA
J: TRBJ2-7
V: TRBV7-6
DNA: TGTGCCAGCAGCTTAGAGAATAGCGGCCCCTACGAGCAGTACTTC
CDR3: CASSLENSGPYEQYF

D: NA
size: once
J: TRBJ1-1
V: TRBV4-1
DNA: TGCGCCAGCAGCCAAGATCATAGGGGTTTGCTCACTGAAGCTTTCTTT
CDR3: CASSQDHRGLLTEAFF

D: NA
size: few
J: TRBJ1-1
V: TRBV5-4
DNA: TGTGCCAGCAGCTCCGGGGCTGAAGCTTTCTTT
CDR3: CASSSGAEAFF

D: NA
size: NA
J: TRBJ2-1
V: TRBV6-6
DNA: TGTGCCAGCAGTCTCCGACTCGGCGATGAGCAGCTCTTC
CDR3: CASSLRLGDEQLF

D: NA
size: NA
J: TRBJ2-7
V: TRBV7-2
DNA: TGTGCCAGCAGCTCCACTAGTGCCCCACTTAACTACGAGCAGTACTTC
CDR3: CASSSTSAPLNYEQYF

D: NA
size: NA
J: TRBJ1-4
V: TRBV5-6
DNA: TGTGCCAGCAGCGTCTCAGCAGGGCGAAAACTGTTTTTT
CDR3: CASSVSAGRKLFF

D: TRBD2
size: NA
J: TRBJ2-1
V: TRBV28
DNA: TGTGCCAGCACCCCCCTAGGGGCGGGAGGAAATGAGCAGTTCTTC
CDR3: CASTPLGAGGNEQFF

D: NA
size: NA
J: TRBJ1-2
V: TRBV7-9
DNA: TGTGCCAGCAGCCGGGACATCTATGGCTACACCTTC
CDR3: CASSRDIYGYTF

D: TRBD1
size: NA
J: TRBJ2-7
V: TRBV6-5
DNA: TGTGCCAGCAGAGAGGGCCGGGACAGGGCCCACGAGCAGTACTTC
CDR3: CASREGRDRAHEQYF